These 8 T cell receptor beta chains share one sample of origin, sequenced in a study of long-term antiretroviral therapy in people with HIV. The authors ran the immunoSEQ assay, v3.0, at survey level. The method was immunoSEQ multiplex PCR; TCRdb's version includes in-frame clones alone and lacks a portion of them. The profile shows 6,000 or so clones, under 85% of them singletons. The sample was unsorted PBMCs, taken 0.5 years before starting antiretroviral therapy. The receptors were sampled from a man aged 35 to 55 with HIV.

The sample holds a few counts of this clone. This rearrangement joins TRBV9 to TRBJ2-3, with a possible D match to TRBD2 (5 bases). Between the trimmed V and J ends, which lost 0 bases and 4 bases, there was a span of 6 bases. The germline V gene encodes CDR1 SGDLS and CDR2 YYNGEE. CDR3 size: 13 residues. CDR3 DNA sequence: TGTGCCAGCAGCGTAGACGGGGCAGATACGCAGTATTTT. The encoded protein is CASSVDGADTQYF.

This rearrangement joins TRBV10-3 to TRBJ2-2, with D perhaps matching TRBD1 (6 bases). The CDR3 is 16 amino acids. CDR1 is ENHRY and CDR2 is SYGVKD in the germline V gene. Trimming removed 2 bases from V and 4 bases from J, with 14 bases in between. CDR3 coding DNA: TGTGCCATCAGTGAGACGGGACAACCGCTCACCGGGGAGCTGTTTTTT. Translated, it gives CAISETGQPLTGELFF.

This clone was seen more than once but under ten times. This chain links TRBV6-1 with TRBJ2-7; 8 bases agree with TRBD2. Germline V gives CDR1 MNHNS, CDR2 SASEGT. Unmatched junction bases numbered 4, after V lost 0 bases and J lost 3 bases. The CDR3 sequence is 15 residues long. The CDR3 DNA reads TGTGCCAGCAGTGAAGCATGGGGACTAGTCTACGAGCAGTACTTC. It specifies CASSEAWGLVYEQYF.

The rearrangement joins TRBV19 to TRBJ2-6; the D is unclear. Germline assignment: CDR1 LNHDA and CDR2 SQIVND (reference sequence). The CDR3 totals 15 residues. The V end was cut by 3 bases, the J end by 2 bases, with 8 bases between. The CDR3 coding sequence is TGTGCCAGTAGTATCCCCCGAACTGGGGCCAACGTCCTGACTTTC. It is translated as CASSIPRTGANVLTF.

This chain links TRBV6-1 with TRBJ1-1; 7 positions agree with TRBD1. J gave up 2 bases and V 5 bases, and 5 bases lay outside the gene matches. Germline loops: CDR1 MNHNS, CDR2 SASEGT. The CDR3 extends over 14 amino acids. Written as DNA, the CDR3 is TGTGCCAGCAGTCCTTACAGGGGAAACACTGAAGCTTTCTTT. Amino acids: CASSPYRGNTEAFF.

The CDR3 sequence is CATSRDSSNSPLHF. DNA of the CDR3: TGTGCCACCAGCAGGGACAGTAGCAATTCACCCCTCCACTTT. The rearrangement links TRBV15 to TRBJ1-6, with D possibly being TRBD1 (6 bases). V was cut by 3 bases and J by 7 bases, with 10 bases left in between. Germline V gene lookup returns CDR1 LNHNV and CDR2 YYDKDF (reference sequence). CDR3 length: 14 amino acids.

This clone was detected a few times. The chain couples TRBV28 to TRBJ2-7; D not resolved. This CDR3 comprises 14 residues. The germline V and J ends were trimmed by 2 bases and 7 bases, with 15 bases remaining between them. Germline V gene lookup returns CDR1 MDHEN and CDR2 SYDVKM. The CDR3 sequence: CASSLGRRLVEQYF. The CDR3 nucleotides are TGTGCCAGCAGTTTAGGTCGCAGGCTCGTGGAGCAGTACTTC. Looking up the rest from reference TRBV28 and TRBJ2-7 gives the full variable domain: DVKVTQSSRYLVKRTGEKVFLECVQDMDHENMFWYRQDPGLGLRLIYFSYDVKMKEKGDIPEGYSVSREKKERFSLILESASTNQTSMYLCASSLGRRLVEQYFGPGTRLTVT.

This chain uses TRBV18 with TRBJ1-3, with TRBD1 identical over 8 bases. V shed 2 bases and J 2 bases; nucleotides not matched to a gene: 2. This CDR3 comprises 15 residues. Germline V lookup: CDR1 KGHSH, CDR2 LQKENI. The CDR3 region has the DNA TGTGCCAGCTCACCAGACAGGGGCGCTGGAAACACCATATATTTT. Its translation is CASSPDRGAGNTIYF.